This T cell receptor (beta chain) was captured in a study of T cell repertoires in cytomegalovirus infection. Study at large: Researchers turned to recently identified HLA-C-restricted CMV epitopes as well as well-studied HLA-B-restricted ones. It was the public TCR beta signatures that indicated both CMV infection and matching HLA type.

Concerning this clonotype itself: Antigen specificity is unknown.

A single record per CDR3 protein comes from TCRdb applying MiXCR to the reads. The sample holds 550,000 to 850,000 distinct CDR3 sequences; around 35% are singletons and the top ten take around a sixth. CDR3 length: 15 residues. With 5 bases removed from V and 4 bases from J, the gap between germline ends came to 17 bases. The germline V gene has CDR1 SGHTA and CDR2 FQGNSA. The study's findings and limits: CMV-specific TCR beta clonotypes restricted by HLA-C dominated the ex vivo response.

The origin of this receptor is a human donor in good health (CMV status not recorded). Some clones in this sample may be carry-over from other donors' samples. The gene calls are TRBV7-2 and TRBJ1-2; D may be TRBD1 (6 bases). Sequenced here: cultured PBMCs, sampled from culture after CMV antigen stimulation. The CDR3 sequence: CASSGRGGGGYGYTF. The CDR3 DNA sequence: TGTGCCAGCAGCGGCCGGGGAGGGGGAGGCTATGGCTACACCTTC.